This passage covers 20 T cell receptor beta chains from one sample sequenced in a study of CD8 T cells in ankylosing spondylitis. TCRdb re-derived calls from the 5' RACE reads in MiXCR, one entry per CDR3 protein. Here the sample spans under 250,000 distinct CDR3 sequences, roughly 10% being singletons. Material: blood, either unsorted or a sorted T cell fraction (not recorded which). The receptors come from a male donor with ankylosing spondylitis or in good health (not recorded which).

This clonotype was counted a few times. The V call is TRBV20-1, the J call TRBJ2-2; 8 nucleotides match TRBD1. Germline V CDR1 and CDR2: DFQATT, SNEGSKA (reference sequence). The CDR3 sequence is 13 residues long. Trimming took 5 bases from V and 6 from J; bases not matched to a gene: 5. The DNA of the CDR3 is TGCAGTGCTCTACAGGGGGGCGCCGGGGAGCTGTTTTTT. It codes for CSALQGGAGELFF.

This clonotype showed up just a few times. This sequence joins TRBV4-1 and TRBJ1-1; TRBD1 is a possible D gene (5 bases). CDR3 length equals 14 residues. With 0 bases removed from V and 1 base from J, the gap between germline ends came to 6 bases. The germline V gene encodes CDR1 MGHRA and CDR2 YSYEKL. The chain's CDR3 is CASSQEGENTEAFF. The CDR3 DNA is TGCGCCAGCAGCCAAGAAGGGGAGAACACTGAAGCTTTCTTT.

The genes are TRBV20-1 and TRBJ2-3; D is perhaps TRBD2 (7 bases). Trimming removed 1 base at V and 0 bases at J, with 11 bases between. The CDR3 is 15 amino acids. Germline CDR1 is DFQATT and CDR2 is SNEGSKA (reference sequence). The CDR3 coding sequence is TGCAGTGCTAGAGGGGCGGGGGCCAGCACAGATACGCAGTATTTT. It encodes CSARGAGASTDTQYF.

In this sample, this clonotype turned up many times. CDR3 sequence (DNA): TGCGCCAGCAGCTTGGCCCCGGACACCCCAATGAATTCACCCCTCCACTTT. Its translation: CASSLAPDTPMNSPLHF. The rearrangement uses TRBV5-1 and TRBJ1-6; D may be TRBD1 (5 bases). Germline CDR1 is SGHRS and CDR2 is YFSETQ. The CDR3 is made up of 17 amino acids. Trimming shortened V by 0 bases and J by 7 bases, and 17 bases separated the two germline ends.

Ten or more counts support this clonotype. This chain uses TRBV20-1 with TRBJ2-3, with 9 nucleotides matching TRBD1. Germline values: CDR1 DFQATT, CDR2 SNEGSKA (reference sequence). After removal of 4 bases from V and 6 bases from J, the junction contained 11 bases not matched to a gene. This CDR3 has 15 residues. This chain's CDR3 is CSAMKWTGESDTQYF. The DNA for the CDR3 is TGCAGTGCTATGAAGTGGACAGGGGAGTCCGATACGCAGTATTTT.

In this sample, this clonotype turned up many times. This rearrangement joins TRBV6-2 or TRBV6-3 to TRBJ2-5, with D unclear. Germline V CDR1 and CDR2: MNHEY, SVGEGT. The CDR3 covers 14 residues. The V end was cut by 5 bases, the J end by 1 base, with 11 bases between. CDR3 loop: CASSTYTLQETQYF. In DNA, the CDR3 is TGTGCCAGCAGTACCTACACCCTCCAAGAGACCCAGTACTTC.

This chain links TRBV11-3 with TRBJ2-1; 8 nucleotides match TRBD2. The V gene's germline CDR1 is SGHNT and CDR2 YENEEA. V lost 5 bases to trimming and J lost 9 bases; unmatched junction nucleotides: 12. CDR3 size: 15 residues. The CDR3 DNA reads TGTGCCAGCAGCCTGGGGGCGGGGGGTAAAGGTGAGCAGTTCTTC. Encoded protein: CASSLGAGGKGEQFF.

The sample holds many counts of this clonotype. This rearrangement joins TRBV3-1 to TRBJ2-1; D is undetermined. The germline V gene has CDR1 LGHDT and CDR2 YNNKEL (reference sequence). This CDR3 is built from 13 residues. Trimming removed 7 bases at V and 9 bases at J, with 16 bases between. CDR3 residues: CASTPWKDGEQFF. CDR3 bases: TGTGCCAGCACCCCCTGGAAGGATGGTGAGCAGTTCTTC.

Concerning this clonotype: This may arise from a read error, as a much more abundant clone is one base away. The rearrangement joins TRBV10-3 to TRBJ2-1; unclear D gene. CDR3 length: 14 amino acids. The V gene's germline CDR1 is ENHRY and CDR2 SYGVKD. V dropped 1 base and J dropped 9 bases, with 13 bases sitting between them. The CDR3 reads CAISELRGSGEQFF. For the CDR3, the DNA is TGTGCCATCAGTGAGTTGAGAGGAAGTGGTGAGCAGTTCTTC.

The J gene is TRBJ1-1, the V gene TRBV5-4; tentative D call: TRBD1 (5 bases). The CDR3 has 14 residues. V dropped 7 bases and J dropped 1 base, with 14 bases sitting between them. Germline assignment: CDR1 SGHNT and CDR2 YYREEE (reference sequence). The CDR3 loop reads CASAPRGGNTEAFF. CDR3 sequence (DNA): TGTGCCAGCGCACCTAGGGGTGGGAACACTGAAGCTTTCTTT.

The table lists this clonotype with many counts. The chain has TRBV15 and TRBJ2-5, with 9 bases that match TRBD1. The CDR3 is 19 amino acids. Germline CDR1 and CDR2: LNHNV and YYDKDF (reference sequence). V dropped 0 bases and J dropped 5; count of bases not matched to a gene: 16. The CDR3 DNA reads TGTGCCACCAGCAGAGATCGGGGGACAGGGTATATGGTTCGGGAGACCCAGTACTTC. It translates to CATSRDRGTGYMVRETQYF.

V usage is TRBV6-5 and J usage is TRBJ2-5, with D possibly TRBD2 on 5 matching bases. The V gene lost 8 bases and the J gene lost 6 bases, with 13 bases spanning the gap. Germline CDR1 is MNHEY and CDR2 is SVGAGI. The CDR3 length is 12 residues. CDR3 in DNA: TGTGCCAGCTCTTCCGGGGTTAAGACCCAGTACTTC. Amino acid sequence: CASSSGVKTQYF.

This clonotype appeared many times. CDR3 bases: TGCAGTGCTAGAGATTTTCGGGGGGGAGATAACTATGGCTACACCTTC. Amino acids: CSARDFRGGDNYGYTF. The chain combines TRBV20-1 with TRBJ1-2; weak D call: TRBD1 (5 bases). Trimming stripped 0 bases from V and 1 base from J, with 15 bases between. This CDR3 region has 16 residues. Germline CDR1 and CDR2: DFQATT and SNEGSKA (reference sequence).

This clonotype was seen many times. V is TRBV12-3 or TRBV12-4 and J is TRBJ2-3; D is possibly TRBD1 (6 bases). The CDR3 has 14 residues. The V end lost 3 bases, the J end lost 1 base, and 8 bases lay between the germline ends. The CDR3 reads CASSFRQGTDTQYF. In DNA form, the CDR3 reads TGTGCCAGCAGTTTCAGACAGGGCACAGATACGCAGTATTTT.

This clonotype was counted ten times or more. Written as DNA, the CDR3 is TGTGCCAGCAGTGAATTGAGGACTAGCGGAACTAGCACAGATACGCAGTATTTT. Protein: CASSELRTSGTSTDTQYF. The chain carries TRBV25-1 and TRBJ2-3; 10 nucleotides agree with TRBD2. The CDR3 consists of 18 residues. The V gene's germline CDR1 is MGHDK and CDR2 SYGVNS. The junction had 7 bases not matched to a gene; V was cut back by 1 base and J by 0 bases.

Notes on this clonotype: This could be a read error, since a much larger clone is one nucleotide away. The chain links TRBV20-1 to TRBJ1-4; D may be TRBD1 (5 bases). Germline V gives CDR1 DFQATT, CDR2 SNEGSKA (reference sequence). The CDR3 totals 17 residues. The CDR3 nucleotides are TGCTGTGCTAGAGAGCTTACATTCAGACAGCTAAATGAAAAACTGTTTTTT. It encodes CCARELTFRQLNEKLFF.

This clonotype has at least ten counts. The chain couples TRBV10-3 to TRBJ2-1; TRBD2 matches 8 bases. V shed 5 bases and J 1 base; nucleotides not matched to a gene: 7. CDR1 ENHRY and CDR2 SYGVKD come from the germline V gene. The length of the CDR3 is 16 residues. The CDR3 sequence: CAISLGGGGSYNEQFF. The DNA of the CDR3 is TGTGCCATCAGTCTGGGGGGCGGGGGGTCCTACAATGAGCAGTTCTTC.

This clonotype was picked up a small number of times. The V and J genes are TRBV9 and TRBJ2-2; 10 bases align to TRBD1. There are 17 residues in the CDR3. Germline V gene lookup returns CDR1 SGDLS and CDR2 YYNGEE. Unmatched junction bases numbered 6, after V lost 0 bases and J lost 4 bases. The DNA for the CDR3 is TGTGCCAGCAGCGTAGTCTCCGGGACAGGGGTCACCGGGGAGCTGTTTTTT. This sequence encodes CASSVVSGTGVTGELFF. The complete variable domain, with remaining parts taken from reference TRBV9 and TRBJ2-2, reads DSGVTQTPKHLITATGQRVTLRCSPRSGDLSVYWYQQSLDQGLQFLIQYYNGEERAKGNILERFSAQQFPDLHSELNLSSLELGDSALYFCASSVVSGTGVTGELFFGEGSRLTVL.

Remarks on this clonotype: Being one base from a much bigger clone, this may be a read error. The J gene is TRBJ2-1, the V gene TRBV12-3 or TRBV12-4, with unresolved D. There are 11 residues in the CDR3. Between the trimmed V and J ends, which lost 2 bases and 14 bases, there was a span of 10 bases. CDR3 amino acids: CASSLHERKFF. The CDR3 region has the DNA TGTGCCAGCAGTTTACACGAGAGGAAGTTCTTC.

This clonotype was detected a few times. The chain employs TRBV6-4 and TRBJ2-3; 10 nucleotides agree with TRBD2. CDR3 length: 16 residues. CDR1 and CDR2 from the germline V gene are MRHNA and SNTAGT. Unmatched junction bases numbered 7, after V lost 2 bases and J lost 5 bases. The CDR3 here is CASSDEAGGPIDTQYF. The CDR3 DNA follows: TGTGCCAGCAGTGACGAAGCGGGAGGGCCGATAGATACGCAGTATTTT.